The source of this T cell receptor (beta chain) is a study of blood T cell repertoires in COVID-19. Turning to the study itself: Some COVID-19 samples were acute and others convalescent; all came from the United States, Italy and Spain.

In the source study's methods: The authors estimated nucleated cell counts from reference gene primer amplification. Data came from immunoSEQ multiplex PCR; TCRdb stores just in-frame clones and leaves some out. V, J and clone size are taken as reported in that table, and D and trimming were inferred from the DNA itself. The sample holds around 50,000 clones, 82% seen once. The specimen sequenced was peripheral blood. The source of this sequence is a woman of 80 years or more with acute or convalescent COVID-19.

CDR3 sequence (DNA): TGTGCCAGCAGCTTACAGGGGTTTGGCTACACCTTC. Protein sequence: CASSLQGFGYTF. The chain employs TRBV7-2 and TRBJ1-2, with TRBD1 as a possible D gene (6 bases). The CDR3 runs to 12 residues. Looked up from germline, CDR1 is SGHTA and CDR2 is FQGNSA. Trimming removed 2 bases at V and 7 bases at J, with 8 bases between.